These T cell receptor beta chains were read from a single sample in a study of cytomegalovirus exposure and HLA in healthy donors. Clones were read by immunoSEQ multiplex PCR, and TCRdb kept only the in-frame ones, dropping some. The profile shows about 160,000 clones, 82% of them singletons. The specimen sequenced was PBMCs. The receptors here all came from a girl aged 10-17 years in good health and CMV-seropositive. CDR3s include the opening cysteine and the closing phenylalanine or tryptophan. D genes are given only for firm matches. Size is omitted from some rows. Given values are once, few, many or a class for expanded clones.

D gene: .
clone size: .
J gene: TRBJ2-5
V gene: TRBV5-6
CDR3 protein: CASSSPTAYGETQYF
CDR3 DNA: TGTGCCAGCAGTTCGCCGACAGCCTATGGGGAGACCCAGTACTTC

D gene: TRBD1
clone size: once
J gene: TRBJ2-3
V gene: TRBV15
CDR3 protein: CATRRGQGGLTDTQYF
CDR3 DNA: TGTGCCACCAGACGGGGACAGGGGGGTTTGACAGATACGCAGTATTTT

D gene: .
clone size: .
J gene: TRBJ2-1
V gene: TRBV6-1
CDR3 protein: CASSERPKGAYNEQFF
CDR3 DNA: TGTGCCAGCAGTGAACGACCAAAAGGGGCCTACAATGAGCAGTTCTTC

D gene: .
clone size: .
J gene: TRBJ1-2
V gene: TRBV29-1
CDR3 protein: CSVYRTATTNYGYTF
CDR3 DNA: TGCAGCGTCTATAGGACAGCAACTACTAACTATGGCTACACCTTC

D gene: .
clone size: .
J gene: TRBJ1-2
V gene: TRBV6-1
CDR3 protein: CAAGIDYGYTF
CDR3 DNA: TGTGCCGCTGGCATCGACTATGGCTACACCTTC

D gene: TRBD1
clone size: .
J gene: TRBJ1-1
V gene: TRBV5-4
CDR3 protein: CASSPDRANTEAFF
CDR3 DNA: TGTGCCAGCAGCCCGGACAGGGCGAACACTGAAGCTTTCTTT

D gene: .
clone size: .
J gene: TRBJ1-2
V gene: TRBV28
CDR3 protein: CASSFKRSNYGYTF
CDR3 DNA: TGTGCCAGCAGTTTTAAACGCAGTAACTATGGCTACACCTTC

D gene: .
clone size: .
J gene: TRBJ2-1
V gene: TRBV9
CDR3 protein: CASTRGGGFSYNEQFF
CDR3 DNA: TGTGCCAGCACCCGAGGGGGAGGGTTCTCCTACAATGAGCAGTTCTTC

D gene: .
clone size: .
J gene: TRBJ1-2
V gene: TRBV27
CDR3 protein: CASTPFGGSGWGYTF
CDR3 DNA: TGTGCCAGCACCCCTTTCGGGGGATCGGGTTGGGGCTACACCTTC

D gene: .
clone size: .
J gene: TRBJ1-2
V gene: TRBV7-3
CDR3 protein: CASSSGGGAGDIRGYTF
CDR3 DNA: TGTGCCAGCAGCTCCGGAGGGGGGGCAGGTGATATCAGGGGCTACACCTTC

D gene: .
clone size: .
J gene: TRBJ1-1
V gene: TRBV19
CDR3 protein: CASRSNTEAFF
CDR3 DNA: TGTGCCAGTCGGTCGAACACTGAAGCTTTCTTT

D gene: TRBD2
clone size: .
J gene: TRBJ2-1
V gene: TRBV28
CDR3 protein: CASNHEGTSGSSYNEQFF
CDR3 DNA: TGTGCCAGCAATCATGAAGGGACTAGCGGGAGCTCCTACAATGAGCAGTTCTTC

D gene: TRBD1
clone size: .
J gene: TRBJ2-3
V gene: TRBV29-1
CDR3 protein: CSVSRGQGLGTQYF
CDR3 DNA: TGCAGCGTTTCCCGTGGACAGGGCCTAGGTACGCAGTATTTT

D gene: .
clone size: .
J gene: TRBJ1-1
V gene: TRBV30
CDR3 protein: CASRGNTEAFF
CDR3 DNA: TGTGCCAGCCGGGGGAACACTGAAGCTTTCTTT

D gene: .
clone size: .
J gene: TRBJ2-1
V gene: TRBV7-3
CDR3 protein: CASSPQGLAGRLTNEQFF
CDR3 DNA: TGTGCCAGCAGCCCACAGGGCTTGGCGGGCCGCCTTACGAATGAGCAGTTCTTC

D gene: .
clone size: once
J gene: TRBJ2-7
V gene: TRBV5-1
CDR3 protein: CASSFSSYEQYF
CDR3 DNA: TGCGCCAGCAGCTTTAGCTCCTACGAGCAGTACTTC

D gene: .
clone size: few
J gene: TRBJ1-1
V gene: TRBV29-1
CDR3 protein: CSAGGRGAGDTEAFF
CDR3 DNA: TGCAGCGCTGGTGGCAGGGGCGCAGGCGACACTGAAGCTTTCTTT

D gene: TRBD2
clone size: .
J gene: TRBJ2-1
V gene: TRBV28
CDR3 protein: CASSLVGSGGYNEQFF
CDR3 DNA: TGTGCCAGCAGTTTAGTTGGTAGCGGGGGATACAATGAGCAGTTCTTC

D gene: .
clone size: few
J gene: TRBJ1-1
V gene: TRBV14
CDR3 protein: CASSHRQGNTEAFF
CDR3 DNA: TGTGCCAGCAGCCACCGGCAGGGGAACACTGAAGCTTTCTTT

D gene: .
clone size: once
J gene: TRBJ2-5
V gene: TRBV7-2
CDR3 protein: CASSLVVSRRALNQETQYF
CDR3 DNA: TGTGCCAGCAGCTTAGTAGTGTCTCGTCGAGCGCTGAACCAAGAGACCCAGTACTTC

D gene: .
clone size: .
J gene: TRBJ2-7
V gene: TRBV5-1
CDR3 protein: CASSLLPGQLWIPLYEQYF
CDR3 DNA: TGCGCCAGCAGCTTACTGCCGGGACAATTGTGGATCCCTCTCTACGAGCAGTACTTC

D gene: .
clone size: .
J gene: TRBJ1-2
V gene: TRBV4-3
CDR3 protein: CASSQDQKGWNYGYTF
CDR3 DNA: TGCGCCAGCAGCCAAGATCAAAAGGGGTGGAACTATGGCTACACCTTC

D gene: TRBD1
clone size: .
J gene: TRBJ1-2
V gene: TRBV7-9
CDR3 protein: CASSALYRRDRAIYGYTF
CDR3 DNA: TGTGCCAGCAGCGCCTTATATCGACGGGACAGGGCTATCTATGGCTACACCTTC

D gene: TRBD2
clone size: .
J gene: TRBJ2-7
V gene: TRBV7-8
CDR3 protein: CASSLPGLAGVTEQYF
CDR3 DNA: TGTGCCAGCAGCTTACCCGGACTAGCGGGAGTGACCGAGCAGTACTTC

D gene: TRBD2
clone size: .
J gene: TRBJ2-3
V gene: TRBV18
CDR3 protein: CASSTNRAGVRDTQYF
CDR3 DNA: TGTGCCAGCTCTACTAATAGAGCGGGAGTGCGCGATACGCAGTATTTT

D gene: TRBD2
clone size: once
J gene: TRBJ2-1
V gene: TRBV10-3
CDR3 protein: CAISESLAGSSYNEQFF
CDR3 DNA: TGTGCCATCAGTGAGAGCCTAGCGGGCTCCTCCTACAATGAGCAGTTCTTC

D gene: TRBD1
clone size: .
J gene: TRBJ2-1
V gene: TRBV28
CDR3 protein: CASRHTRPGTGVGQFF
CDR3 DNA: TGTGCCAGCAGACACACACGACCCGGGACAGGTGTTGGGCAGTTCTTC

D gene: .
clone size: once
J gene: TRBJ1-2
V gene: TRBV28
CDR3 protein: CASSLKAGLYTF
CDR3 DNA: TGTGCCAGCAGTTTAAAGGCGGGACTCTACACCTTC

D gene: .
clone size: .
J gene: TRBJ1-1
V gene: TRBV9
CDR3 protein: CASSPTLFIEHTEAFF
CDR3 DNA: TGTGCCAGCAGCCCAACGCTTTTTATCGAGCACACTGAAGCTTTCTTT

D gene: TRBD1
clone size: .
J gene: TRBJ1-2
V gene: TRBV6-5
CDR3 protein: CASRTGGFYGYTF
CDR3 DNA: TGTGCCAGTAGGACAGGGGGCTTCTATGGCTACACCTTC

D gene: TRBD1
clone size: .
J gene: TRBJ2-7
V gene: TRBV7-6
CDR3 protein: CASSSNRGNEQYF
CDR3 DNA: TGTGCCAGCAGCTCCAACAGGGGAAACGAGCAGTACTTC